A selection of T cell receptor beta chains follows, all from one sample in a study of OX40 agonist ivuxolimab in advanced cancers. Libraries were prepared by immunoSEQ multiplex PCR; TCRdb keeps only in-frame clonotypes and omits some of them. This repertoire shows approximately 35,000 clones, approximately 90% found once; its top ten account for more than 30%. The sequencing here drew on CD4+ or CD8+ T cells sorted from blood, taken in a trial of the OX40 agonist ivuxolimab. These receptors were taken from an adult with an advanced solid tumor such as melanoma, head and neck, liver or kidney cancer. Both conserved end residues are part of each CDR3. The D gene is left open where the match is weak. Rows may omit the clone size; those that give it use once, few, many or a size class.

j_gene	d_gene	v_gene	abundance	CDR3aa	CDR3nt
TRBJ2-1	TRBD2	TRBV5-6	once	CASSLPGLAGGPSEQFF	TGTGCCAGCAGCTTACCGGGACTAGCGGGAGGGCCGAGTGAGCAGTTCTTC
TRBJ2-1	NA	TRBV4-2	NA	CASSQDPTNEQFF	TGTGCCAGCAGCCAAGATCCCACCAATGAGCAGTTCTTC
TRBJ2-7	TRBD2	TRBV2	NA	CASMPGGELLRPVYEQYF	TGTGCCAGCATGCCCGGGGGGGAATTACTCCGGCCTGTCTACGAGCAGTACTTC
TRBJ2-7	TRBD2	TRBV10-3	NA	CAISEGREFYEQYF	TGTGCCATCAGTGAAGGGCGGGAGTTCTACGAGCAGTACTTC
TRBJ2-4	NA	TRBV27	NA	CASSHRQAAKNIQYF	TGTGCCAGCAGTCATCGACAGGCAGCCAAAAACATTCAGTACTTC
TRBJ1-5	TRBD1	TRBV4-3	NA	CASSQGTGGGNQPQHF	TGCGCCAGCAGCCAAGGGACAGGGGGAGGAAATCAGCCCCAGCATTTT
TRBJ2-2	NA	TRBV6-6	NA	CASSLRDDTGELFF	TGTGCCAGCAGCCTCAGGGATGACACCGGGGAGCTGTTTTTT
TRBJ2-7	TRBD2	TRBV27	NA	CASRILAGGPRDEQYF	TGTGCCAGCAGAATACTAGCGGGAGGGCCAAGGGACGAGCAGTACTTC
TRBJ2-7	NA	TRBV6-5	once	CASSRDREQYF	TGTGCCAGCAGTCGGGATAGGGAGCAGTACTTC
TRBJ1-2	TRBD1	TRBV18	NA	CASSPPGQGYYGYTF	TGTGCCAGCTCACCCCCGGGACAGGGTTACTATGGCTACACCTTC
TRBJ1-2	NA	TRBV2	NA	CASSFGQGSDGYTF	TGTGCCAGCAGTTTCGGGCAGGGTAGTGATGGCTACACCTTC
TRBJ1-1	NA	TRBV30	once	CAWRAIRGENTEAFF	TGTGCCTGGAGAGCCATAAGGGGCGAGAACACTGAAGCTTTCTTT
TRBJ2-7	TRBD2	TRBV4-1	NA	CASSRLAGPYEQYF	TGCGCCAGCAGCCGGCTAGCGGGGCCTTACGAGCAGTACTTC
TRBJ1-1	TRBD1	TRBV5-4	NA	CASSEGTAEAFF	TGTGCCAGCAGCGAAGGGACAGCTGAAGCTTTCTTT
TRBJ2-7	TRBD2	TRBV27	hyperexpanded	CASSFTSEYEQYF	TGTGCCAGCAGTTTTACTAGCGAGTACGAGCAGTACTTC
TRBJ2-7	TRBD2	TRBV4-3	NA	CASSHAIGGPLAGGSYEQYF	TGCGCCAGCAGCCATGCCATTGGTGGGCCCCTAGCGGGAGGTTCGTACGAGCAGTACTTC
TRBJ2-7	NA	TRBV7-2	NA	CASSLAEGLEQYF	TGTGCCAGCAGCTTAGCGGAAGGCCTCGAGCAGTACTTC
TRBJ2-7	NA	TRBV5-6	NA	CASSPITGRAYEQYF	TGTGCCAGCAGCCCTATCACAGGAAGGGCTTACGAGCAGTACTTC
TRBJ2-3	TRBD2	TRBV27	NA	CASSTEREPPDTQYF	TGTGCCAGCAGTACCGAGCGGGAGCCCCCAGATACGCAGTATTTT
TRBJ2-5	NA	TRBV7-2	NA	CASSLGQHGQYF	TGTGCCAGCAGCTTAGGTCAACACGGCCAGTACTTC
TRBJ1-2	NA	TRBV5-6	NA	CASSPKITTYYGYTF	TGTGCCAGCAGCCCGAAGATCACCACCTACTATGGCTACACCTTC
TRBJ2-1	TRBD2	TRBV5-4	NA	CASSPGAGGPKYEQFF	TGTGCCAGCAGCCCTGGGGCGGGAGGGCCTAAGTATGAGCAGTTCTTC
TRBJ2-3	NA	TRBV6-5	once	CASSYSPGTAPDTQYF	TGTGCCAGCAGTTACTCCCCGGGGACCGCACCAGATACGCAGTATTTT
TRBJ2-7	NA	TRBV7-1	NA	CASSPFGSGPYEQYF	TGTGCCAGCAGCCCCTTTGGGAGCGGCCCCTACGAGCAGTACTTC
TRBJ2-7	TRBD2	TRBV27	NA	CASSEASGGSYEQYF	TGTGCCAGCAGTGAAGCTAGCGGGGGCTCCTACGAGCAGTACTTC
TRBJ2-5	NA	TRBV14	NA	CASSQVQTQETQYF	TGTGCCAGCAGCCAAGTACAGACCCAAGAGACCCAGTACTTC
TRBJ2-3	NA	TRBV9	NA	CASSVAGGTGLDDTQYF	TGTGCCAGCAGCGTAGCGGGGGGGACAGGATTAGACGATACGCAGTATTTT
TRBJ2-5	NA	TRBV4-3	NA	CASSQDYSVRGMSQYF	TGCGCCAGCAGCCAAGATTACTCCGTGAGGGGTATGTCCCAGTACTTC
TRBJ2-7	NA	TRBV28	NA	CATRGGGMGEQYF	TGTGCGACGAGGGGAGGAGGCATGGGCGAGCAGTACTTC
TRBJ2-3	NA	TRBV13	NA	CASSLDSHRAADTQYF	TGTGCCAGCAGCTTAGATAGTCACCGGGCGGCAGATACGCAGTATTTT
TRBJ2-2	NA	TRBV7-9	NA	CASSLNGPTGELFF	TGTGCCAGCAGCTTAAATGGGCCCACCGGGGAGCTGTTTTTT
TRBJ1-1	NA	TRBV28	NA	CASRLAQNTEAFF	TGTGCCAGCAGACTTGCCCAGAACACTGAAGCTTTCTTT
TRBJ2-7	NA	TRBV2	many	CASNNEQYF	TGTGCCAGCAACAACGAGCAGTACTTC
TRBJ2-2	TRBD2	TRBV19	NA	CASSLTSGRDNTGELFF	TGTGCCAGTAGTCTGACTAGCGGGAGGGATAACACCGGGGAGCTGTTTTTT
TRBJ2-5	NA	TRBV27	NA	CASGTGVGGTQYF	TGTGCCAGTGGCACGGGGGTGGGGGGGACCCAGTACTTC
TRBJ2-7	TRBD2	TRBV7-9	NA	CASSSGTGGFYEQYF	TGTGCCAGCAGCTCAGGGACCGGGGGGTTCTACGAGCAGTACTTC
TRBJ2-5	TRBD2	TRBV7-7	once	CASSSREVGETQYF	TGTGCTAGCAGCTCCCGGGAGGTCGGAGAGACCCAGTACTTC
TRBJ2-7	NA	TRBV4-3	NA	CASSQDRAGSYEQYF	TGCGCCAGCAGCCAAGATCGGGCCGGCTCCTACGAGCAGTACTTC
TRBJ2-1	NA	TRBV16	NA	CASSLLAGQYNEQFF	TGTGCCAGCAGCCTCTTAGCGGGACAGTACAATGAGCAGTTCTTC
TRBJ1-5	NA	TRBV27	once	CASSLSAGFGSNQPQHF	TGTGCCAGCAGTTTATCAGCAGGCTTCGGTAGCAATCAGCCCCAGCATTTT
TRBJ2-1	NA	TRBV6-5	NA	CASFSTRLHEQFF	TGTGCCAGTTTTAGCACCCGCCTCCATGAGCAGTTCTTC
TRBJ2-7	TRBD2	TRBV4-3	NA	CASSPSAGGRGEQYF	TGCGCCAGCAGCCCCTCAGCGGGAGGGCGGGGGGAGCAGTACTTC